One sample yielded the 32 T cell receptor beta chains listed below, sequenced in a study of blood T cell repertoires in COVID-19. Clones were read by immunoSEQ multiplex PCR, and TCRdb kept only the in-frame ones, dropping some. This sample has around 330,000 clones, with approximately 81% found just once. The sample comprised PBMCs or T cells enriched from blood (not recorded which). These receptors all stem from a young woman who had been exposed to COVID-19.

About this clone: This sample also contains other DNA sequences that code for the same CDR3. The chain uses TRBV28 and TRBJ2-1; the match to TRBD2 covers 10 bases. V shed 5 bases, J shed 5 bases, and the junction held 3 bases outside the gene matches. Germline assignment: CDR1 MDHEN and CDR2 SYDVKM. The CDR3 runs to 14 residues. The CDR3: CASSLGLADNEQFF. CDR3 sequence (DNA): TGTGCCAGCAGTCTAGGACTAGCGGACAATGAGCAGTTCTTC.

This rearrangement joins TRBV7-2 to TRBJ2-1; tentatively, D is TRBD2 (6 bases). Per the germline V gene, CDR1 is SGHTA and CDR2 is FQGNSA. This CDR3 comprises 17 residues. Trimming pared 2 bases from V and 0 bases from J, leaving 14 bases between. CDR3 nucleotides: TGTGCCAGCAGCTTATCGGGTGGGGGGTTCTCCTACAATGAGCAGTTCTTC. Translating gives CASSLSGGGFSYNEQFF.

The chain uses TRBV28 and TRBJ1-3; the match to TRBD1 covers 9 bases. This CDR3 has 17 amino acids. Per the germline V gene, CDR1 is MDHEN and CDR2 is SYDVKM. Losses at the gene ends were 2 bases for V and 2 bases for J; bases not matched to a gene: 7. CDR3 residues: CASSLPGTGRTGNTIYF. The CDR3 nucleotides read TGTGCCAGCAGTTTACCCGGGACAGGGAGGACTGGAAACACCATATATTTT.

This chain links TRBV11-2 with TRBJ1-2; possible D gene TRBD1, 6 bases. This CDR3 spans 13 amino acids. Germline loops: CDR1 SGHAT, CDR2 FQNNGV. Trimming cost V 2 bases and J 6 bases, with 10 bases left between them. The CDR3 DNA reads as TGTGCCAGCAGCTTAAGTGGGGGCAATGGCTACACCTTC. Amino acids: CASSLSGGNGYTF. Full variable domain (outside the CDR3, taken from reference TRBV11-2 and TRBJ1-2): EAGVAQSPRYKIIEKRQSVAFWCNPISGHATLYWYQQILGQGPKLLIQFQNNGVVDDSQLPKDRFSAERLKGVDSTLKIQPAKLEDSAVYLCASSLSGGNGYTFGSGTRLTVV.

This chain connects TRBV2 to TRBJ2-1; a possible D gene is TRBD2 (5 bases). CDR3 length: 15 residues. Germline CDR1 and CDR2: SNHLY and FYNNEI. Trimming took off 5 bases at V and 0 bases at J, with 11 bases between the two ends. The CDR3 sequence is CASSTRRSSYNEQFF. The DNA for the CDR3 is TGTGCCAGCAGTACTAGGCGAAGCTCCTACAATGAGCAGTTCTTC. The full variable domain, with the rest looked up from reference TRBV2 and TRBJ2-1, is EPEVTQTPSHQVTQMGQEVILRCVPISNHLYFYWYRQILGQKVEFLVSFYNNEISEKSEIFDDQFSVERPDGSNFTLKIRSTKLEDSAMYFCASSTRRSSYNEQFFGPGTRLTVL.

The CDR3 protein is CASAARTGLTYGYTF. CDR3 in DNA: TGTGCCAGCGCCGCTAGAACAGGATTGACCTATGGCTACACCTTC. The chain joins TRBV6-5 to TRBJ1-2; D is possibly TRBD1 (5 bases). The CDR3 totals 15 residues. Germline CDR1 MNHEY, CDR2 SVGAGI. V was trimmed by 8 bases and J by 4 bases, leaving 20 bases between them.

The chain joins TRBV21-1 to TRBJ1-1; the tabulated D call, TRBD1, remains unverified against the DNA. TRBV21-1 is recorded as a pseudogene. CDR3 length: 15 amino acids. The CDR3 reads CASSNRTDRNTEAFF. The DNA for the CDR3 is TGTGCCAGCAGCAACCGGACAGACCGGAACACTGAAGCTTTCTTT.

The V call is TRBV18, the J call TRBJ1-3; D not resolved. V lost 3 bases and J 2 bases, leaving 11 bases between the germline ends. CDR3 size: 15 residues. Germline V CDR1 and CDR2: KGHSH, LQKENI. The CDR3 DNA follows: TGTGCCAGCTCACCCTATCCCGAAGCTGGAAACACCATATATTTT. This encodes CASSPYPEAGNTIYF.

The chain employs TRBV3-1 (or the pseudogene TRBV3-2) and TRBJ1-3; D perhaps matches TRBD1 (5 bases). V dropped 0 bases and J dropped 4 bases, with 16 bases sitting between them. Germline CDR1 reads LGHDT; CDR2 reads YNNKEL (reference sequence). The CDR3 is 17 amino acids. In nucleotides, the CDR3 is TGTGCCAGCAGCCAAGATGTGAGCGCAGGGTCAGGAAACACCATATATTTT. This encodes CASSQDVSAGSGNTIYF.

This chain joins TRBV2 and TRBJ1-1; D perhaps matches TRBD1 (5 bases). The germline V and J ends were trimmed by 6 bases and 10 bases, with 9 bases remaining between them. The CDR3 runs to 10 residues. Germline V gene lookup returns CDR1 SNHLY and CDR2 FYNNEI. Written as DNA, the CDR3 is TGTGCCAGCAGCCAGGGTGTAGCTTTCTTT. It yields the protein CASSQGVAFF.

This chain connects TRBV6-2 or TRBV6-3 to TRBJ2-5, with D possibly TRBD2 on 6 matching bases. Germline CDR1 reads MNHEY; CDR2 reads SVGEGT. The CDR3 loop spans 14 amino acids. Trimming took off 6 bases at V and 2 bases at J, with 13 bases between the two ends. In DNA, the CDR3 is TGTGCCAGCAGCATAAGGGCGGGGCAAGAGACCCAGTACTTC. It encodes CASSIRAGQETQYF.

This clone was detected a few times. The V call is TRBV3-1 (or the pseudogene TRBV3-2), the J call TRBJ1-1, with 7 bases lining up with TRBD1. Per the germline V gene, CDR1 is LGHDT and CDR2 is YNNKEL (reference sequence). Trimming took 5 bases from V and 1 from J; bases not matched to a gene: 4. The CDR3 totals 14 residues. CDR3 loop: CASSARQGNTEAFF. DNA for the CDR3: TGTGCCAGCAGCGCTAGACAGGGGAACACTGAAGCTTTCTTT.

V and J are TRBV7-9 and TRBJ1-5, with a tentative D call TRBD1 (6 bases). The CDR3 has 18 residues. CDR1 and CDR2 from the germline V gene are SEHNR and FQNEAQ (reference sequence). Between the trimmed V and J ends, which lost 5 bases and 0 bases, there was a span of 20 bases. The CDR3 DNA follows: TGTGCCAGCAGCGCGACGGACAGTACGATTTATAGCAATCAGCCCCAGCATTTT. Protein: CASSATDSTIYSNQPQHF.

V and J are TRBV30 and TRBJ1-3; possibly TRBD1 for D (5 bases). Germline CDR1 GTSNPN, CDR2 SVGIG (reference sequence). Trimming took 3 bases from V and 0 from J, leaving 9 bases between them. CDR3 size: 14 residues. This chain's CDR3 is CAWRDQGSGNTIYF. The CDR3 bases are TGTGCCTGGAGGGATCAGGGCTCTGGAAACACCATATATTTT.

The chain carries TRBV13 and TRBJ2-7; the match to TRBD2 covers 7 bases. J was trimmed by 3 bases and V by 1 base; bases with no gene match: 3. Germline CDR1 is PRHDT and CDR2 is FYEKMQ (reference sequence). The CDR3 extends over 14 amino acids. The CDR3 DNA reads TGTGCCAGCAGCTTAGTCGGGGAGGGCTACGAGCAGTACTTC. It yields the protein CASSLVGEGYEQYF.

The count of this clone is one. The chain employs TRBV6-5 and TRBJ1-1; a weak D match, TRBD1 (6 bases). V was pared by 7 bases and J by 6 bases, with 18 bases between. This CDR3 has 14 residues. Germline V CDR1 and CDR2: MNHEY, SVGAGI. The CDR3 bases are TGTGCCAGCAAGGTTGAAGTGGGGGCGGCTGAAGCTTTCTTT. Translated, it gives CASKVEVGAAEAFF.

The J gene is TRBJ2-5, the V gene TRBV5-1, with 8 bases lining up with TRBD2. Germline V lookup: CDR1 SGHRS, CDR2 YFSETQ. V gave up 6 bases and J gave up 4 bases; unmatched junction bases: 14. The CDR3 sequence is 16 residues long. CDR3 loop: CASKILAGMGGETQYF. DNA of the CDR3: TGCGCCAGCAAAATTTTAGCGGGGATGGGGGGAGAGACCCAGTACTTC.

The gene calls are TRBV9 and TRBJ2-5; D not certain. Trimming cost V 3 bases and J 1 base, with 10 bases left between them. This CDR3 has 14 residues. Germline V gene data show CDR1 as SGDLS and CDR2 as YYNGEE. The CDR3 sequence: CASSGLLAQETQYF. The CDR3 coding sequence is TGTGCCAGCAGCGGTTTGCTGGCCCAAGAGACCCAGTACTTC. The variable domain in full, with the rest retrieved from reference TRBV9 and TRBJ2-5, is DSGVTQTPKHLITATGQRVTLRCSPRSGDLSVYWYQQSLDQGLQFLIQYYNGEERAKGNILERFSAQQFPDLHSELNLSSLELGDSALYFCASSGLLAQETQYFGPGTRLLVL.

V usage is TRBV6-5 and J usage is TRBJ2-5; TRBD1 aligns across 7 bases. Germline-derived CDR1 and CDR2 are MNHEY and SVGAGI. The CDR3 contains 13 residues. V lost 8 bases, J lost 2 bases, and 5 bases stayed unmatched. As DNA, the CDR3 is TGTGCCAGCGCAGTCAGGGGGCAAGAGACCCAGTACTTC. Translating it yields CASAVRGQETQYF.

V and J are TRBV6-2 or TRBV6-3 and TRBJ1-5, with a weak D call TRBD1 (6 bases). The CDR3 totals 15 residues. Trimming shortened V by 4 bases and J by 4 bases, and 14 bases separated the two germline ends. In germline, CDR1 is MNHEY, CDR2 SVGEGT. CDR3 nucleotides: TGTGCCAGCAGTTCCGCAGGGGTAGGAAATCAGCCCCAGCATTTT. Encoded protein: CASSSAGVGNQPQHF.

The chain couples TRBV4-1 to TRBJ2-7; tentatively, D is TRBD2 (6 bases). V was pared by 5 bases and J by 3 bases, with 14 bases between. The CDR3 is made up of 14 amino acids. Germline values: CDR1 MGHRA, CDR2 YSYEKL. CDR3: CASSLQRTNYEQYF. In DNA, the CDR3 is TGCGCCAGCAGCTTACAACGGACTAACTACGAGCAGTACTTC.

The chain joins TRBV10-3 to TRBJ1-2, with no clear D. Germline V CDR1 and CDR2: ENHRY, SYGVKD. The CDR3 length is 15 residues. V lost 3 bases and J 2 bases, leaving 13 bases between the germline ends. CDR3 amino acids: CAISDEGWLNYGYTF. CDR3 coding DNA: TGTGCCATCAGTGATGAGGGCTGGTTAAACTATGGCTACACCTTC.

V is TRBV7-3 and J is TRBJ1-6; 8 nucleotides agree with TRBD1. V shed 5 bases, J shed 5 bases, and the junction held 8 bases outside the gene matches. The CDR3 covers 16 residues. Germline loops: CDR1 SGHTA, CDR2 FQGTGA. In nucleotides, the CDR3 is TGTGCCAGCAGCCCGACGACAGGGGTGAATAATTCACCCCTCCACTTT. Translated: CASSPTTGVNNSPLHF.

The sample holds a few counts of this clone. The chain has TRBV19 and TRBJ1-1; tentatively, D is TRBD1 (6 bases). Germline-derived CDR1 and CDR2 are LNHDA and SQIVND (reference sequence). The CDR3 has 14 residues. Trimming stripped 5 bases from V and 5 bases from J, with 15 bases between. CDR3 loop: CASSGMMRGTEAFF. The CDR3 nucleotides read TGTGCCAGTAGTGGGATGATGAGGGGGACTGAAGCTTTCTTT.

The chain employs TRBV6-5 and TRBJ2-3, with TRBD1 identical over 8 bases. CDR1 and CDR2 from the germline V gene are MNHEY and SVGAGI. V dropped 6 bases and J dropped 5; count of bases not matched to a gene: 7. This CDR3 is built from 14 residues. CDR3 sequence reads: CASSRTGLKDTQYF. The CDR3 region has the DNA TGTGCCAGCAGCCGGACAGGGTTAAAAGATACGCAGTATTTT.

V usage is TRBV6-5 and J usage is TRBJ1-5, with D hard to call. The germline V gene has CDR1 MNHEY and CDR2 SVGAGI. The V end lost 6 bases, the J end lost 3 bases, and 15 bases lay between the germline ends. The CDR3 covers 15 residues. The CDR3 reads CASRPLDSNNQPQHF. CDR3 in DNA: TGTGCCAGCAGACCTCTAGATAGTAACAATCAGCCCCAGCATTTT.

The CDR3 region is CASSAPQGAQNYGYTF. Written as DNA, the CDR3 is TGTGCCAGCAGCGCCCCCCAGGGGGCGCAGAACTATGGCTACACCTTC. The chain recombines TRBV9 with TRBJ1-2; 8 bases agree with TRBD1. Germline CDR1 reads SGDLS; CDR2 reads YYNGEE. Losses at the gene ends were 3 bases for V and 2 bases for J; bases not matched to a gene: 9. CDR3 length equals 16 residues.

The CDR3 spells CASSLGTLVDTEAFF. The CDR3 DNA reads as TGCGCCAGCAGCTTAGGGACACTCGTAGACACTGAAGCTTTCTTT. This rearrangement joins TRBV5-1 to TRBJ1-1, with a possible D match to TRBD1 (6 bases). Germline loops: CDR1 SGHRS, CDR2 YFSETQ. V was pared by 2 bases and J by 3 bases, with 14 bases between. The CDR3 length is 15 residues.

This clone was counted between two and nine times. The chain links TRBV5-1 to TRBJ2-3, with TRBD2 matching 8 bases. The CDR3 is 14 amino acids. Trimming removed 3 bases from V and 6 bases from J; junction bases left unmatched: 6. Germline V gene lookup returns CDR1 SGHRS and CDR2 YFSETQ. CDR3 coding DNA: TGCGCCAGCAGCTCTGGACTAGCCGCCGATACGCAGTATTTT. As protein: CASSSGLAADTQYF.

The CDR3 coding sequence is TGTGCCAGCAGCTCACCCCAAACTAGGAAGCAGTTCTTC. This sequence encodes CASSSPQTRKQFF. The genes are TRBV7-2 and TRBJ2-1, with a possible D match to TRBD2 (5 bases). The germline V gene has CDR1 SGHTA and CDR2 FQGNSA. The CDR3 consists of 13 residues. V lost 4 bases to trimming and J lost 11 bases, with 15 bases between them.

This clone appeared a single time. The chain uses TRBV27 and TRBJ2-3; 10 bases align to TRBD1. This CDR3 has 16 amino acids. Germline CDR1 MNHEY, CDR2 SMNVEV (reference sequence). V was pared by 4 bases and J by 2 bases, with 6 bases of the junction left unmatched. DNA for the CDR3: TGTGCCAGCAGTTCCGGACAGGGGGGGATCACAGATACGCAGTATTTT. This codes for CASSSGQGGITDTQYF.

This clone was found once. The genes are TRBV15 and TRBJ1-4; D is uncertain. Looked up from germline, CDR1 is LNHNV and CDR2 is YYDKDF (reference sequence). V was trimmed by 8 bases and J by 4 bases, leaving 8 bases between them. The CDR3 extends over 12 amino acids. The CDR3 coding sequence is TGTGCCACCTACCAGATTAATGAAAAACTGTTTTTT. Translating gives CATYQINEKLFF.